This T cell receptor (beta chain) was recovered during a study of tumor and adjacent non-tumor tissue in lung cancer. Study overall: The cohort had approximately 13 adenocarcinoma, a couple of squamous cell and 1 small cell patients. Stage I to III disease affected roughly ten men and roughly 5 women aged about 31 to 85.

Study conclusions and caveats: Tumor TCR diversity, when higher, was linked to shorter survival. Significantly higher TCR diversity was found in tumor than normal lung.

No cell sorting was done before RNA was extracted from the tissue. This clonotype counts as medium-sized (0.01 to 0.1%). Its antigen is not known. A modified ARM-PCR protocol with three rounds of nested PCR amplified TCRbeta. TCRdb reprocessed the multiplex PCR reads via MiXCR and lists one record per CDR3 protein. This sample has roughly 81,000 distinct CDR3 sequences; around 59% occur once, and the top ten carry 15%. This CDR3 is built from 17 residues. Trimming removed 5 bases from V and 2 bases from J; junction bases left unmatched: 13. Germline values: CDR1 SGHAT, CDR2 FQNNGV. The V call is TRBV11-2, the J call TRBJ2-7, with TRBD1 matching 9 bases. Sequencing was carried out using lung tumor tissue. The clonotype comes from a man between 65 and 85 years old with non-small cell lung cancer. In DNA form, the CDR3 reads TGTGCCAGCAGCCCACTCAATTTGGGGGACAGGGCCTACGAGCAGTACTTC. Protein sequence: CASSPLNLGDRAYEQYF.